This TCR beta chain was identified in a study of cytotoxic CD8 clonotypes in ibrutinib-treated CLL. On the study more broadly: Researchers reported 11 relapsed/refractory and approximately 16 treatment-naive patients, roughly 17 of them IGHV unmutated. Points from the study as a whole: On treatment, the uncommon public clonotypes contracted or remained stable.

As regards this clone: Its antigen is not identified.

From cryopreserved PBMCs came around 2 micrograms of genomic DNA used for TCR beta libraries. The CDR3 contains 17 residues. Target depth was 1 in 200,000 to 1 in 1 million T cells, about 10x per clonotype. Sequenced by immunoSEQ multiplex PCR; TCRdb stores in-frame clones only, minus some. This sample has 150,000 to 250,000 clones, with 72% found just once. The receptor was derived from a human donor with chronic lymphocytic leukemia. The sequenced sample was PBMCs, obtained after 24 months of ibrutinib treatment. This chain connects TRBV21-1 to TRBJ2-5; the tabulated D call, TRBD2, remains unverified against the DNA. TRBV21-1 is given as a pseudogene. The CDR3 region is CASSKGERETYQETQYF. The DNA for the CDR3 is TGTGCCAGCAGCAAAGGGGAGCGGGAGACATATCAAGAGACCCAGTACTTC.